These 7 T cell receptor beta chains originate from one sample sequenced in a study of blood T cell repertoires in COVID-19. Libraries were prepared by immunoSEQ multiplex PCR; TCRdb keeps only in-frame clonotypes and omits some of them. Altogether 150,000 to 200,000 clones are present, around 81% being singletons, with the ten largest covering 9.5% to 11%. Sequenced: peripheral blood. Every receptor here comes from a middle-aged woman with COVID-19, enrolled during active disease.

This clone turned up a few times. V is TRBV7-9 and J is TRBJ1-2; maybe TRBD1 (5 bases). Per the germline V gene, CDR1 is SEHNR and CDR2 is FQNEAQ (reference sequence). The length of the CDR3 is 14 residues. V lost 5 bases and J 7 bases, leaving 17 bases between the germline ends. The CDR3 here is CASSQGGAHGGYTF. The CDR3 coding sequence is TGTGCCAGCAGCCAGGGAGGGGCCCACGGTGGCTACACCTTC.

The chain employs TRBV7-6 and TRBJ2-1; 8 bases line up with TRBD2. The germline V gene encodes CDR1 SGHVS and CDR2 FNYEAQ. The CDR3 covers 16 residues. J was trimmed by 2 bases and V by 5 bases; bases with no gene match: 8. CDR3 nucleotides: TGTGCCAGCAGCCAGCTGCTAGCGGGTACCTACAATGAGCAGTTCTTC. It translates to CASSQLLAGTYNEQFF.

The V and J genes are TRBV19 and TRBJ2-3; D possibly corresponds to TRBD2 (6 bases). Per germline, CDR1 LNHDA and CDR2 SQIVND (reference sequence). The CDR3 has 19 residues. Trimming stripped 7 bases from V and 2 bases from J, with 28 bases between. The CDR3 nucleotides are TGTGCCAGTATGGTCGCATACCCTACTAGCTCCCCAACCACAGATACGCAGTATTTT. Translating gives CASMVAYPTSSPTTDTQYF.

This clone was detected a few times. The rearrangement uses TRBV3-1 (or the pseudogene TRBV3-2) and TRBJ1-1; 8 bases line up with TRBD1. The J segment lost 2 bases and the V segment lost 2 bases, leaving 1 base of the junction unmatched. This CDR3 has 14 residues. Germline V CDR1 and CDR2: LGHDT, YNNKEL (reference sequence). CDR3 loop: CASSQQGANTEAFF. The CDR3 DNA follows: TGTGCCAGCAGCCAACAGGGGGCCAACACTGAAGCTTTCTTT.

This clone appeared a single time. The V gene is TRBV6-2 or TRBV6-3, the J gene TRBJ2-1; D is uncertain. The germline CDR1 and CDR2 sequences are MNHEY and SVGEGT. V was clipped by 6 bases and J by 2 bases, with 8 bases between them. The CDR3 is 13 amino acids. The CDR3 is CASSKNTYNEQFF. The CDR3 DNA reads TGTGCCAGCAGCAAAAACACCTACAATGAGCAGTTCTTC.

This chain joins TRBV7-9 and TRBJ1-5; D ambiguous. The germline V gene has CDR1 SEHNR and CDR2 FQNEAQ (reference sequence). This CDR3 contains 13 residues. Between the trimmed V and J ends, which lost 1 base and 5 bases, there was a span of 6 bases. CDR3 amino acids: CASSLESHQPQHF. CDR3 sequence (DNA): TGTGCCAGCAGCTTAGAATCTCATCAGCCCCAGCATTTT.

CDR3 region: CASSLSLSYEQYV. The CDR3, as DNA: TGTGCCAGCAGCTTGTCACTTTCCTACGAGCAGTACGTC. The V and J genes are TRBV5-5 and TRBJ2-7; no definite D call. The CDR3 runs to 13 residues. Germline CDR1 and CDR2: SGHKS and YYEKEE (reference sequence). V lost 1 base and J lost 1, with 6 bases in between.